This T cell receptor beta chain was captured in a study of OX40 agonist ivuxolimab in advanced cancers. Regarding the study in general: The costimulatory receptor OX40 (CD134) was targeted by ivuxolimab, a fully human IgG2 agonistic monoclonal antibody. The dose-escalation cohort was about 86% male with a mean age of about 60 years, ranging from 23 to 79. Prior anti-PD-1, anti-PD-L1 or anti-CTLA-4 therapy was permitted, and checkpoint inhibitors had been received by roughly 42% of dose-escalation patients. Of the roughly 50 dose-escalation patients, hepatocellular carcinoma was present in approximately 20, melanoma in roughly 15, renal cell carcinoma in 9 and head and neck cancer in 9. The paper describes the monotherapy dose-escalation part (N = 52 patients) of the phase I trial of ivuxolimab. Three dose-escalation patients achieved partial responses, one with hepatocellular carcinoma and two with cutaneous melanoma. Intravenous ivuxolimab was administered to patients every 2 weeks at six dose levels: 0.01, 0.1, 0.3, 1.5, 3 and 10 mg/kg. The purpose of peripheral TCRbeta sequencing was to test whether ivuxolimab changed TCR sequence diversity and led to clonal T-cell expansion.

For sequencing of the TCRbeta CDR3 region, genomic DNA was extracted from the sorted cells. The immunoSEQ Assay was used to sequence the TCRbeta CDR3 regions. Imported from immuneACCESS, the table was reduced by TCRdb to in-frame sequences with V and J called. These copies leave out some clones; in studies compared against another copy, an unresolved V gene accounts for under half, and the cause of the remainder is not known. The sample table lists over 90,000 clones, around 94% of them with a count of one. The biggest ten clones account for 0.15% to 0.2% of the sample. As to this clone: Its antigen specificity is not known. Base quality data are lacking; no much larger clone is found one base away.

Patients with a history of autoimmune disease or receiving systemic immunosuppression were excluded from the trial. Peripheral blood for TCR sequencing was collected from all dose cohorts at baseline, on cycle 4 day 1, and on cycle 7 day 1. Samples were obtained from an open-label, multicenter, first-in-human phase I dose-escalation trial of ivuxolimab. The trial enrolled adults with locally advanced or metastatic head and neck squamous cell, hepatocellular, melanoma or renal cell carcinoma. Before TCR sequencing, CD4+ and CD8+ T cells were separately sorted from peripheral blood. Points the paper makes about the study in general: At doses of 0.1 to 3.0 mg/kg, clonal expansion of both CD4+ and CD8+ blood T cells was observed from baseline to week 6. The antigen specificity of the peripheral T cells that underwent clonal expansion was not determined. After ivuxolimab, expanded clones were on average more numerous among CD8+ T cells than among CD4+ T cells. Low levels of normalized T-cell clonal expansion were also seen in some nonresponding patients. In the 0.1-3.0 mg/kg groups, partial responders were among the patients with the lowest normalized peripheral clonal expansion, particularly in CD8+ T cells.

The germline V gene specifies SQVTM as CDR1 and ANQGSEA as CDR2. Including the terminal cysteine and phenylalanine, the CDR3 comprises 12 residues. The only DNA kept is the CDR3, 36 bases in frame from the first base. Trimming costs V 4 bases and J 2 bases, and their ends lie 7 bases apart. Sample: CD4+ or CD8+ T cells sorted from blood, taken in a trial of the OX40 agonist ivuxolimab. This clonotype was sampled from an adult with an advanced solid tumor such as melanoma, head and neck, liver or kidney cancer. In this chain, TRBV29-1 is recombined with TRBJ2-3, with the D gene not clear enough to name. CDR3 reads: CSVGISTDTQYF. The base sequence is TGCAGCGTTGGTATTTCCACAGATACGCAGTATTTT.